A single sample gave rise to the 30 T cell receptor beta chains below, sequenced in a study of cytomegalovirus exposure and HLA in healthy donors. PCR used 60 Vbeta primers and 13 Jbeta primers. Assay used: immunoSEQ multiplex PCR; TCRdb lists only in-frame clones, some missing. The table has about 220,000 clones, 75% to 90% seen once; the top ten hold 0.71%. Sequencing used PBMCs. These receptors originate from a boy aged 2 to 10 in good health and CMV-seronegative.

In DNA, the CDR3 is TGTGCCAGCAGTTTTGGTCGACTAGCGGGATACGAGCAGTACTTC. This codes for CASSFGRLAGYEQYF. This chain connects TRBV28 to TRBJ2-7, with 11 nucleotides matching TRBD2. CDR3 length: 15 residues. Per germline, CDR1 MDHEN and CDR2 SYDVKM. Unmatched junction bases numbered 5, after V lost 3 bases and J lost 4 bases.

This chain links TRBV13 with TRBJ2-5; TRBD1 aligns across 7 bases. The better agreement between TRBJ2-7 and the DNA end casts doubt on the J call. CDR3 length: 17 amino acids. Germline CDR1 is PRHDT and CDR2 is FYEKMQ (reference sequence). The CDR3 is CASSGVPRDSGIYEQYF. In nucleotides, the CDR3 is TGTGCCAGCAGCGGAGTTCCCCGGGACAGTGGGATCTACGAGCAGTACTTC.

V gene TRBV25-1 combines with J gene TRBJ1-2; no firm D call. The CDR3 contains 15 residues. CDR1 and CDR2 from the germline V gene are MGHDK and SYGVNS. V was trimmed by 1 base and J by 5 bases, leaving 14 bases between them. CDR3 nucleotides: TGTGCCAGCAGTGAATCCGGAGGGCTACTATATGGCTACACCTTC. Protein: CASSESGGLLYGYTF.

The chain carries TRBV6-5 and TRBJ1-3, with a possible D match to TRBD1 (6 bases). Germline V gene lookup returns CDR1 MNHEY and CDR2 SVGAGI. The CDR3 consists of 14 residues. Trimming shortened V by 4 bases and J by 7 bases, and 14 bases separated the two germline ends. CDR3 sequence: CASSSTGQRNTIYF. The DNA for the CDR3 is TGTGCCAGCAGTTCCACGGGACAAAGGAACACCATATATTTT.

V gene TRBV6-1 combines with J gene TRBJ1-1, with D possibly matching TRBD1 (5 bases). Germline V CDR1 and CDR2: MNHNS, SASEGT. CDR3 length equals 12 residues. Trimming cost V 6 bases and J 2 bases, with 7 bases left between them. The CDR3 spells CASSQGNTEAFF. DNA of the CDR3: TGTGCCAGCAGCCAGGGTAACACTGAAGCTTTCTTT.

The CDR3 spells CASSVYNTGELFF. As DNA, the CDR3 is TGTGCCAGCAGCGTATATAACACCGGGGAGCTGTTTTTT. This sequence joins TRBV9 and TRBJ2-2; D uncertain. This CDR3 contains 13 residues. Germline CDR1 SGDLS, CDR2 YYNGEE. Trimming stripped 1 base from V and 2 bases from J, with 3 bases between.

V is TRBV30 and J is TRBJ2-3, with 10 bases fitting TRBD2. The CDR3 runs to 17 residues. Losses at the gene ends were 2 bases for V and 0 bases for J; bases not matched to a gene: 8. CDR1 GTSNPN and CDR2 SVGIG come from the germline V gene (reference sequence). CDR3 DNA: TGTGCCTGGAGTATATATCTGACTAGCGGGAGCACAGATACGCAGTATTTT. Protein product: CAWSIYLTSGSTDTQYF. The entire variable domain, with the rest obtained from reference TRBV30 and TRBJ2-3, is as follows: SQTIHQWPATLVQPVGSPLSLECTVEGTSNPNLYWYRQAAGRGLQLLFYSVGIGQISSEVPQNLSASRPQDRQFILSSKKLLLSDSGFYLCAWSIYLTSGSTDTQYFGPGTRLTVL.

The chain carries TRBV6-5 and TRBJ2-1; 9 positions match TRBD1. The V and J ends lost 2 bases and 8 bases, in that order; junction bases with no gene match: 7. The CDR3 runs 15 residues. Germline-derived CDR1 and CDR2 are MNHEY and SVGAGI. This chain's CDR3 is CASSYPGQGIYEQFF. CDR3 nucleotide sequence: TGTGCCAGCAGTTACCCAGGACAGGGGATCTATGAGCAGTTCTTC.

The chain recombines TRBV18 with TRBJ2-2; no definite D call. The germline V and J ends were trimmed by 4 bases and 3 bases, with 15 bases remaining between them. CDR1 KGHSH and CDR2 LQKENI come from the germline V gene. The CDR3 spans 16 residues. CDR3: CASSLGVGVDTGELFF. The CDR3 coding sequence is TGTGCCAGCTCACTCGGAGTAGGTGTGGACACCGGGGAGCTGTTTTTT.

This clone was counted once. The chain employs TRBV6-1 and TRBJ1-1; no firm D call. Per germline, CDR1 MNHNS and CDR2 SASEGT. The V end was cut by 2 bases, the J end by 11 bases, with 15 bases between. This CDR3 contains 13 residues. The CDR3 DNA reads as TGTGCCAGCAGTGAATCGCGGGCGCGTTCGGCTTTCTTT. Translation gives CASSESRARSAFF.

The rearrangement links TRBV19 to TRBJ1-5; 9 bases are shared with TRBD1. After removal of 4 bases from V and 7 bases from J, the junction contained 5 bases not matched to a gene. CDR1 is LNHDA, CDR2 SQIVND, per germline (reference sequence). The CDR3 runs 14 residues. DNA for the CDR3: TGTGCCAGTAGTAAGGGACAGGGACACCAGCCCCAGCATTTT. It encodes CASSKGQGHQPQHF.

The V call is TRBV9, the J call TRBJ2-1, with a tentative D call TRBD2 (6 bases). CDR1 SGDLS and CDR2 YYNGEE come from the germline V gene. This CDR3 spans 15 amino acids. Trimming removed 3 bases at V and 10 bases at J, with 20 bases between. CDR3 sequence: CASSDRDFPLREQFF. CDR3 nucleotide sequence: TGTGCCAGCAGCGACCGGGACTTTCCCTTGCGCGAGCAGTTCTTC. The full variable domain, in which reference TRBV9 and TRBJ2-1 provide the parts outside the CDR3, is DSGVTQTPKHLITATGQRVTLRCSPRSGDLSVYWYQQSLDQGLQFLIQYYNGEERAKGNILERFSAQQFPDLHSELNLSSLELGDSALYFCASSDRDFPLREQFFGPGTRLTVL.

The chain couples TRBV7-8 to TRBJ1-1, with a weak D call TRBD1 (5 bases). Germline CDR1 is SGHVS and CDR2 is FQNEAQ. V lost 3 bases and J lost 11, with 10 bases in between. The CDR3 runs to 11 residues. The CDR3 bases are TGTGCCAGCAGCTTGGATGGGGCGGCTTTCTTT. Its translation is CASSLDGAAFF. Together with reference TRBV7-8 and TRBJ1-1, the CDR3 gives the full variable domain: GAGVSQSPRYKVAKRGQDVALRCDPISGHVSLFWYQQALGQGPEFLTYFQNEAQLDKSGLPSDRFFAERPEGSVSTLKIQRTQQEDSAVYLCASSLDGAAFFGQGTRLTVV.

The V and J genes are TRBV5-6 and TRBJ2-7, with TRBD2 matching 7 bases. This CDR3 spans 15 amino acids. The J segment lost 5 bases and the V segment lost 4 bases, leaving 12 bases of the junction unmatched. Per the germline V gene, CDR1 is SGHDT and CDR2 is YYEEEE. The CDR3 loop reads CASSKDGGSSHEQYF. The CDR3 coding sequence is TGTGCCAGCAGCAAGGACGGCGGGAGTTCCCACGAGCAGTACTTC.

CDR3 region: CASSLEAGGQPQHF. DNA of the CDR3: TGCGCCAGCAGCTTGGAGGCTGGGGGCCAGCCCCAGCATTTT. The J gene is TRBJ1-5, the V gene TRBV5-1, with D perhaps matching TRBD1 (6 bases). This CDR3 spans 14 amino acids. Germline lookup yields CDR1 SGHRS and CDR2 YFSETQ. V lost 0 bases, J lost 7 bases, and 11 bases lay in between.

The chain recombines TRBV21-1 with TRBJ1-3; the table's D gene call, TRBD1, was not cross checked with the DNA. TRBV21-1 is a pseudogene. There are 18 residues in the CDR3. The CDR3 nucleotides are TGTGCCAGCAGCAGCTGCCCCGGGACAGTCACTTTTGGAAACACCATATATTTT. It is translated as CASSSCPGTVTFGNTIYF.

This chain uses TRBV5-4 with TRBJ2-5; D remains ambiguous. V was cut by 0 bases and J by 1 base, with 7 bases left in between. The CDR3 spans 14 residues. CDR1 is SGHNT and CDR2 is YYREEE in the germline V gene (reference sequence). The CDR3: CASSLADSQETQYF. The CDR3 DNA is TGTGCCAGCAGCTTGGCCGACTCCCAAGAGACCCAGTACTTC.

The chain joins TRBV30 to TRBJ2-7; TRBD1 is a possible D gene (6 bases). Germline V gene data show CDR1 as GTSNPN and CDR2 as SVGIG (reference sequence). With 3 bases removed from V and 1 base from J, the gap between germline ends came to 10 bases. The CDR3 consists of 13 residues. CDR3 loop: CAWRGTGSYEQYF. In DNA, the CDR3 is TGTGCCTGGAGGGGTACAGGGTCCTACGAGCAGTACTTC.

The CDR3 is CATSRVLRTQGGELFF. CDR3 nucleotide sequence: TGTGCCACCAGCAGAGTCCTGAGGACCCAGGGCGGGGAGCTGTTTTTT. This chain links TRBV15 with TRBJ2-2; D may be TRBD1 (5 bases). Trimming took off 1 base at V and 7 bases at J, with 16 bases between the two ends. Germline values: CDR1 LNHNV, CDR2 YYDKDF (reference sequence). The CDR3 spans 16 residues.

The chain carries TRBV7-2 and TRBJ2-7, with a weak D call TRBD1 (6 bases). Trimming stripped 1 base from V and 2 bases from J, with 12 bases between. Germline V CDR1 and CDR2: SGHTA, FQGNSA. The CDR3 is 15 amino acids. CDR3 sequence reads: CASSLDGAGAYEQYF. The CDR3 bases are TGTGCCAGCAGCTTAGATGGGGCAGGGGCCTACGAGCAGTACTTC.

This CDR3 reads CASRKLESMDSYTEAFF. The CDR3 bases are TGTGCCAGCAGGAAACTAGAGTCTATGGACAGTTACACTGAAGCTTTCTTT. The chain is built from TRBV2 and TRBJ1-1; TRBD1 might be the D (6 bases). This CDR3 is built from 17 residues. The germline CDR1 and CDR2 sequences are SNHLY and FYNNEI. V dropped 6 bases and J dropped 3 bases, with 23 bases sitting between them.

The rearrangement joins TRBV6-1 to TRBJ1-1, with D possibly TRBD1 on 6 matching bases. V lost 6 bases, J lost 4 bases, and 18 bases lay in between. The length of the CDR3 is 15 residues. Germline loops: CDR1 MNHNS, CDR2 SASEGT. The CDR3 bases are TGTGCCAGCAGACAACACGGCGGACAGCCCACTGAAGCTTTCTTT. As protein: CASRQHGGQPTEAFF.

This sequence joins TRBV15 and TRBJ1-6; 8 nucleotides align to TRBD1. V shed 9 bases and J 7 bases; nucleotides not matched to a gene: 8. Germline V CDR1 and CDR2: LNHNV, YYDKDF (reference sequence). The CDR3 has 14 amino acids. Here the CDR3 DNA reads TGTGCCACTACGACAGGGGCGGTGAATTCACCCCTCCACTTT. Encoded protein: CATTTGAVNSPLHF.

DNA for the CDR3: TGTGCTAGTGGTCTACGGACTACCCCGACCTACGAGCAGTACTTC. Translating it yields CASGLRTTPTYEQYF. The chain links TRBV12-5 to TRBJ2-7, with a tentative D call TRBD2 (6 bases). V was cut by 5 bases and J by 2 bases, with 16 bases left in between. The CDR3 spans 15 residues. Germline V CDR1 and CDR2: LGHNT, FRNRAP.

The chain is built from TRBV6-5 and TRBJ1-5, with D perhaps matching TRBD1 (5 bases). The V end was cut by 2 bases, the J end by 2 bases, with 10 bases between. Germline V lookup: CDR1 MNHEY, CDR2 SVGAGI. There are 15 residues in the CDR3. The CDR3 DNA is TGTGCCAGCAGTTACCACTCGGGGGGCAATCAGCCCCAGCATTTT. This codes for CASSYHSGGNQPQHF.

This clone showed up just a few times. V is TRBV4-1 and J is TRBJ1-2; possible D gene TRBD1, 6 bases. Germline V gene sequence: CDR1 MGHRA, CDR2 YSYEKL. Between the trimmed V and J ends, which lost 4 bases and 11 bases, there was a span of 20 bases. This CDR3 has 14 residues. The CDR3 spells CASSPGYRDSVYTF. CDR3 nucleotides: TGCGCCAGCAGCCCCGGGTACAGGGATTCAGTGTACACCTTC.

This chain joins TRBV5-1 and TRBJ2-3; a possible D gene is TRBD2 (6 bases). V lost 0 bases, J lost 6 bases, and 11 bases lay in between. Per the germline V gene, CDR1 is SGHRS and CDR2 is YFSETQ. The CDR3 contains 14 residues. The CDR3 loop reads CASSLGTAGDTQYF. CDR3 nucleotides: TGCGCCAGCAGCTTGGGCACAGCGGGTGATACGCAGTATTTT.

The V gene is TRBV4-1, the J gene TRBJ2-7; 13 bases agree with TRBD2. CDR1 is MGHRA and CDR2 is YSYEKL in the germline V gene. Trimming cost V 4 bases and J 4 bases; bases outside gene matches: 7. This CDR3 is 16 amino acids long. This chain's CDR3 is CASSRGTSGKGYEQYF. The CDR3, as DNA: TGCGCCAGCAGCCGAGGGACTAGCGGGAAAGGATACGAGCAGTACTTC.

The V and J genes are TRBV7-9 and TRBJ2-1; 8 bases map to TRBD2. CDR1 and CDR2 from the germline V gene are SEHNR and FQNEAQ (reference sequence). This CDR3 has 15 residues. J was trimmed by 7 bases and V by 5 bases; bases with no gene match: 10. The CDR3, as DNA: TGTGCCAGCAGCCGCGGAGCGGGAGCCCTGAATGAGCAGTTCTTC. Protein: CASSRGAGALNEQFF.

The chain links TRBV7-9 to TRBJ2-5; TRBD1 agrees at 7 bases. CDR1 SEHNR and CDR2 FQNEAQ come from the germline V gene (reference sequence). This CDR3 has 13 amino acids. The J segment lost 9 bases and the V segment lost 1 base, leaving 5 bases of the junction unmatched. The CDR3 sequence: CASSLDRGHPQYF. The CDR3 DNA sequence: TGTGCCAGCAGCTTAGACAGGGGCCACCCCCAGTACTTC.